A selection of T cell receptor beta chains follows, all from one sample in a study of cytomegalovirus exposure and HLA in healthy donors. Data came from immunoSEQ multiplex PCR; TCRdb stores just in-frame clones and leaves some out. The sample holds under 200,000 clones, about 71% seen once. The specimen sequenced was PBMCs. Receptor source: a woman in her 30s in good health and CMV-seronegative. Both conserved end residues are part of each CDR3. The order of the fields is V gene, J gene, D gene, clone size, CDR3 protein, CDR3 DNA. The D gene is left open where the match is weak. Only part of the rows carry a size: once, few, many, or a class if the clone is expanded.

TRBV28,TRBJ2-7,TRBD2,NA,CASSPLAGRRDEQYF,TGTGCCAGCAGTCCCCTAGCGGGGCGTCGCGACGAGCAGTACTTC
TRBV19,TRBJ1-1,NA,once,CASSTLLNTEAFF,TGTGCCAGTAGTACTTTATTGAACACTGAAGCTTTCTTT
TRBV5-1,TRBJ1-3,TRBD1,NA,CASSISGTGVGNTIYF,TGCGCCAGCAGCATCTCCGGGACAGGGGTCGGAAACACCATATATTTT
TRBV7-2,TRBJ2-7,TRBD2,NA,CASSWLAGEQYF,TGTGCCAGCAGCTGGCTAGCGGGAGAGCAGTACTTC
TRBV6-4,TRBJ2-2,NA,NA,CASSDSLAPGELFF,TGTGCCAGCAGTGACTCGCTAGCTCCCGGGGAGCTGTTTTTT
TRBV29-1,TRBJ1-1,NA,few,CSVQQQGPTEAFF,TGCAGCGTCCAGCAACAGGGTCCCACTGAAGCTTTCTTT
TRBV5-1,TRBJ1-1,NA,NA,CASSLSDRAPEAFF,TGCGCCAGCAGCTTGTCCGACAGAGCCCCTGAAGCTTTCTTT
TRBV7-2,TRBJ1-3,NA,NA,CASSSRQADLSGNTIYF,TGTGCCAGCAGCTCCCGACAGGCCGACCTCTCTGGAAACACCATATATTTT
TRBV19,TRBJ2-2,TRBD1,NA,CASWTGVAGELFF,TGTGCCAGTTGGACAGGGGTTGCCGGGGAGCTGTTTTTT
TRBV28,TRBJ1-1,NA,once,CASRKGQTLSGAFF,TGTGCCAGCAGAAAAGGACAGACCCTGAGTGGAGCTTTCTTT
TRBV5-4,TRBJ1-3,NA,NA,CASSLAGSGNTIYF,TGTGCCAGCAGCTTGGCAGGGTCTGGAAACACCATATATTTT
TRBV9,TRBJ2-1,TRBD2,once,CASSVTSGRSFEDEQFF,TGTGCCAGCAGCGTCACTAGCGGGAGGTCCTTTGAGGATGAGCAGTTCTTC
TRBV6-8,TRBJ2-1,NA,few,CAGLPGEQFF,TGTGCCGGATTACCGGGGGAGCAGTTCTTC
TRBV28,TRBJ2-1,TRBD2,NA,CASSLQASGRAGEQFF,TGTGCCAGCAGTTTACAGGCCAGCGGGAGGGCCGGTGAGCAGTTCTTC
TRBV25-1,TRBJ1-2,TRBD1,NA,CASSETGTATNYGYTF,TGTGCCAGCAGTGAGACCGGGACAGCCACTAACTATGGCTACACCTTC
TRBV19,TRBJ2-1,NA,NA,CASSITPGVEQFF,TGTGCCAGTAGTATAACCCCGGGTGTTGAGCAGTTCTTC
TRBV5-1,TRBJ2-1,TRBD1,NA,CASSLGQGYNEQFF,TGCGCCAGCAGCCTAGGACAGGGCTACAATGAGCAGTTCTTC
TRBV4-3,TRBJ2-2,TRBD2,NA,CASSQSSGGGTGELFF,TGCGCCAGCAGCCAATCGAGCGGGGGGGGCACCGGGGAGCTGTTTTTT
TRBV28,TRBJ1-6,NA,once,CASSSSRLRASPLHF,TGTGCCAGCAGTTCTTCTCGGCTCAGGGCTTCACCCCTCCACTTT
TRBV7-8,TRBJ2-7,NA,few,CASSRTTEPFYEQYF,TGTGCCAGCAGCCGTACGACAGAGCCTTTCTACGAGCAGTACTTC
TRBV28,TRBJ1-5,NA,NA,CAIGHPNQPQHF,TGTGCCATCGGACACCCAAATCAGCCCCAGCATTTT
TRBV25-1,TRBJ1-6,TRBD1,NA,CASLMGQGNSPLHF,TGTGCCTCCCTTATGGGACAGGGCAATTCACCCCTCCACTTT
TRBV7-9,TRBJ1-2,TRBD1,NA,CASSFATDRGYGYTF,TGTGCCAGCAGCTTCGCCACGGACAGGGGGTATGGCTACACCTTC
TRBV5-4,TRBJ2-7,NA,few,CASSLGLGHPYEQYF,TGTGCCAGCAGCTTGGGTTTGGGACACCCCTACGAGCAGTACTTC
TRBV19,TRBJ2-7,TRBD1,NA,CASSGGQGYEQYF,TGTGCCAGTAGCGGGGGACAGGGCTACGAGCAGTACTTC
TRBV25-1,TRBJ1-2,NA,NA,CASSGTRDNYGYTF,TGTGCCAGCAGTGGGACAAGAGATAACTATGGCTACACCTTC
TRBV4-3,TRBJ2-1,NA,NA,CASSQDPATLQGEQFF,TGCGCCAGCAGCCAAGATCCTGCGACCTTACAGGGTGAGCAGTTCTTC
TRBV15,TRBJ2-1,NA,NA,CATSRDRAYNEQFF,TGTGCCACCAGCAGAGATCGCGCGTACAATGAGCAGTTCTTC
TRBV6-1,TRBJ1-2,TRBD1,once,CASSAGTGISRYGYTF,TGTGCCAGCAGTGCCGGGACAGGGATCTCCCGCTATGGCTACACCTTC
TRBV11-2,TRBJ1-1,TRBD1,NA,CASSSTGGNTEAFF,TGTGCCAGCAGCTCGACAGGGGGGAACACTGAAGCTTTCTTT
TRBV6-4,TRBJ2-3,NA,NA,CASSRGGGQTDTQYF,TGTGCCAGCAGCCGAGGGGGGGGACAAACAGATACGCAGTATTTT